This passage covers 31 T cell receptor beta chains from one sample sequenced in a study of T cells in Graves' hyperthyroidism and ophthalmopathy (dated by TCRdb to the late 2010s). The library came from multiplex PCR. The listed sequencing device is Illumina HiSeq 2000. TCR beta CDR3 regions were amplified from RNA transcripts. For the first round of RT-PCR on the TCR CDR3, the HTBI primer set was used together with the Qiagen OneStep RT-PCR kit. TCRdb reprocessing: public reads trimmed at Q25 with fastp, clones called with MiXCR, in-frame beta chains kept. Entries are consolidated by CDR3 protein sequence, retaining the most common genes and DNA. The sample table records more than 500,000 distinct CDR3 sequences; 12% to 15% of these occur just once. The ten largest account for 11% to 15% of the sample. Source material: blood. All receptors come from a woman between 40 and 50 years old with Graves' hyperthyroidism.

The chain links TRBV6-1 to TRBJ2-2, with 8 positions matching TRBD2. The CDR3 consists of 14 residues. Germline V CDR1 and CDR2: MNHNS, SASEGT. V lost 5 bases and J lost 6; bases outside the gene matches: 5. CDR3 sequence: CASSFGTRAGELFF. The CDR3 nucleotides are TGTGCCAGCAGTTTTGGGACTAGAGCCGGGGAGCTGTTTTTT.

This clonotype showed up just a few times. This chain connects TRBV9 to TRBJ2-7; D might be TRBD1 (6 bases). Trimming cost V 0 bases and J 4 bases, with 14 bases left between them. This CDR3 has 15 amino acids. Germline assignment: CDR1 SGDLS and CDR2 YYNGEE. The CDR3 bases are TGTGCCAGCAGCGTAGGTCCAGCCAGGGGATACGAGCAGTACTTC. This codes for CASSVGPARGYEQYF.

This clonotype was seen at least ten times. This sequence joins TRBV12-3 or TRBV12-4 and TRBJ2-2; D possibly uses TRBD1 or TRBD2 (6 bases each). The CDR3 sequence is 18 residues long. V was clipped by 7 bases and J by 1 base, with 22 bases between them. The CDR3 sequence is CASTNTWGATGNTGELFF. The DNA for the CDR3 is TGTGCCAGCACCAACACCTGGGGGGCCACAGGGAACACCGGGGAGCTGTTTTTT.

This clonotype was seen ten or more times. The chain employs TRBV11-1 and TRBJ2-7; D is uncertain. This CDR3 has 14 residues. Germline lookup yields CDR1 SGHAT and CDR2 FQDESV (reference sequence). Trimming removed 1 base from V and 1 base from J, with 8 bases in between. The CDR3 DNA reads TGTGCCAGCAGCTTAGGAGACGTTTCCTACGAGCAGTACTTC. This gives the protein CASSLGDVSYEQYF.

The chain joins TRBV7-8 to TRBJ2-5; D uncertain. Germline values: CDR1 SGHVS, CDR2 FQNEAQ. This CDR3 is 13 amino acids long. Trimming took off 3 bases at V and 0 bases at J, with 5 bases between the two ends. The CDR3 DNA reads TGTGCCAGCAGCTTTGTGAACCAAGAGACCCAGTACTTC. This codes for CASSFVNQETQYF.

In its sample, this clonotype was seen a few times. The chain carries TRBV5-1 and TRBJ2-7; TRBD1 matches at 9 bases. The CDR3 spans 17 residues. Germline values: CDR1 SGHRS, CDR2 YFSETQ. Trimming cost V 4 bases and J 1 base; bases outside gene matches: 12. Here the CDR3 reads CASSRAGTGKESYEQYF. The DNA of the CDR3 is TGCGCCAGCAGCAGAGCCGGGACAGGGAAGGAGTCCTACGAGCAGTACTTC.

This clonotype was recorded at least ten times. V and J are TRBV28 and TRBJ2-1; 8 nucleotides match TRBD1. V lost 5 bases and J lost 3; bases outside the gene matches: 9. Germline CDR1 is MDHEN and CDR2 is SYDVKM. This CDR3 region has 16 residues. Here the CDR3 reads CASSPRAGGYYNEQFF. Here the CDR3 DNA reads TGTGCCAGCAGTCCCCGCGCAGGGGGCTACTACAATGAGCAGTTCTTC.

This clonotype was recorded at least ten times. This sequence joins TRBV20-1 and TRBJ2-5, with a weak D call TRBD2 (5 bases). The CDR3 spans 12 residues. CDR1 and CDR2 from the germline V gene are DFQATT and SNEGSKA (reference sequence). The V end lost 7 bases, the J end lost 5 bases, and 14 bases lay between the germline ends. The CDR3 DNA follows: TGCAGTGGCACACCACCGGGGGAGACCCAGTACTTC. It codes for CSGTPPGETQYF.

Only one count was recorded for this clonotype. A read error may be the cause here, since a much bigger clone is one base away. V gene TRBV2 combines with J gene TRBJ1-1; D possibly corresponds to TRBD1 (6 bases). The germline CDR1 and CDR2 sequences are SNHLY and FYNNEI. The CDR3 is 13 residues long. CDR3: CVGYRVLNTEAFF. CDR3 in DNA: TGTGTCGGCTACAGGGTTCTGAACACTGAAGCTTTCTTT.

This clonotype has at least ten counts. This sequence joins TRBV7-8 and TRBJ2-7; maybe TRBD1 (5 bases). This CDR3 comprises 16 residues. V was shortened by 1 base and J by 1 base, with 14 bases between the two germline ends. Germline lookup yields CDR1 SGHVS and CDR2 FQNEAQ. The CDR3, as DNA: TGTGCCAGCAGCTTAGGGGCAATCCAGGGTTCCTACGAGCAGTACTTC. Protein sequence: CASSLGAIQGSYEQYF.

This clonotype was recorded at least ten times. The gene calls are TRBV7-2 and TRBJ2-1; 7 bases are shared with TRBD1. The CDR3 runs to 14 residues. V trimming: 4 bases; J trimming: 5 bases; junction bases outside the gene matches: 5. The germline CDR1 and CDR2 sequences are SGHTA and FQGNSA. The chain's CDR3 is CASSSPGQHNEQFF. In DNA, the CDR3 is TGTGCCAGCAGCTCTCCGGGACAGCACAATGAGCAGTTCTTC.

In this sample, this clonotype turned up a few times. The rearrangement uses TRBV7-9 and TRBJ1-4; D remains unclear. The CDR3 runs 14 residues. Between the trimmed V and J ends, which lost 1 base and 4 bases, there was a span of 7 bases. Germline values: CDR1 SEHNR, CDR2 FQNEAQ (reference sequence). The CDR3 nucleotides are TGTGCCAGCAGCTTAGTTTCGGATAATGAAAAACTGTTTTTT. Translation: CASSLVSDNEKLFF.

This clonotype was recorded a few times. The chain links TRBV27 to TRBJ2-2, with 10 bases aligning to TRBD2. J gave up 7 bases and V 3 bases, and 11 bases lay outside the gene matches. In germline, CDR1 is MNHEY, CDR2 SMNVEV (reference sequence). This CDR3 is built from 17 residues. The CDR3 DNA follows: TGTGCCAGCAGTTTCCTAGCGGGAGTGGGTCGGAGCGGGGAGCTGTTTTTT. Encoded protein: CASSFLAGVGRSGELFF.

There are many counts of this clonotype. CDR3 in amino acids: CSAREAANTGELFF. CDR3 nucleotide sequence: TGCAGTGCTAGAGAGGCAGCGAACACCGGGGAGCTGTTTTTT. The chain joins TRBV20-1 to TRBJ2-2; D is undetermined. The CDR3 has 14 amino acids. Germline V gives CDR1 DFQATT, CDR2 SNEGSKA (reference sequence). Deletions cut 0 bases from V and 0 bases from J, with 5 bases between.

This clonotype appeared a few times. One junction end disagrees with the germline gene, perhaps due to a read error. The chain is built from TRBV7-7 and TRBJ2-1, with 10 positions matching TRBD2. Germline V gene lookup returns CDR1 SSHAT and CDR2 FNYEAQ (reference sequence). The CDR3 sequence is 16 residues long. The CDR3, as DNA: TGTGCTAGCAGCCCCGGGACTAGCGTTTCGTACAATGAGCAGTTCTTC. Translated: CASSPGTSVSYNEQFF.

This clonotype was seen a handful of times. This chain uses TRBV5-1 with TRBJ1-3, with D perhaps TRBD1 (5 bases). CDR1 is SGHRS and CDR2 is YFSETQ in the germline V gene. V lost 2 bases to trimming and J lost 2 bases, with 11 bases between them. The CDR3 covers 15 residues. The CDR3 region has the DNA TGCGCCAGCAGCTTAACAGGAGGTCCTGGAAACACCATATATTTT. Translated: CASSLTGGPGNTIYF.

This clonotype was recorded at least ten times. J is TRBJ2-7 and V is TRBV11-2; D is possibly TRBD1 (5 bases). The CDR3 has 15 amino acids. Trimming shortened V by 6 bases and J by 4 bases, and 19 bases separated the two germline ends. Germline loops: CDR1 SGHAT, CDR2 FQNNGV. The CDR3 sequence is CASRPNSYRRYEQYF. CDR3 in DNA: TGTGCCAGCAGACCAAATTCGTACAGGAGATACGAGCAGTACTTC.

This clonotype was seen ten or more times. The CDR3 nucleotides are TGTGCCAGCAGCTTTCGAGACGGAGCTAACGAGCAGTACTTC. Translation gives CASSFRDGANEQYF. J is TRBJ2-7 and V is TRBV3-1; D unresolved. The CDR3 is 14 residues long. The V and J ends lost 5 bases and 5 bases respectively, with 16 bases between them. The germline CDR1 and CDR2 sequences are LGHDT and YNNKEL (reference sequence).

This clonotype was picked up one time. The chain couples TRBV7-2 to TRBJ2-3, with D possibly TRBD2 on 5 matching bases. There are 16 residues in the CDR3. Trimming left V 1 base short and J 1 base short, with 12 bases between. Germline loops: CDR1 SGHTA, CDR2 FQGNSA. In DNA, the CDR3 is TGTGCCAGCAGCTTAGTGGAAAGCGGACGCACAGATACGCAGTATTTT. Protein: CASSLVESGRTDTQYF.

V gene TRBV24-1 combines with J gene TRBJ2-3; D possibly corresponds to TRBD1 (6 bases). This CDR3 spans 15 amino acids. Deletions cut 3 bases from V and 4 bases from J, with 13 bases between. Per germline, CDR1 KGHDR and CDR2 SFDVKD. CDR3 DNA sequence: TGTGCCACCAGTGATGGATTGGGGGCAGCAGATACGCAGTATTTT. It is translated as CATSDGLGAADTQYF.

This clonotype was seen more than once but under ten times. The genes are TRBV5-1 and TRBJ2-7; TRBD1 matches at 9 bases. The junction had 8 bases not matched to a gene; V was cut back by 4 bases and J by 6 bases. CDR1 is SGHRS, CDR2 YFSETQ, per germline. This CDR3 region has 14 residues. The CDR3 loop is CASSLPGQGFEQYF. The CDR3 nucleotides are TGCGCCAGCAGCCTCCCGGGACAGGGCTTCGAGCAGTACTTC.

This clonotype was detected only a few times. The chain is built from TRBV12-3 or TRBV12-4 and TRBJ1-2, with 9 bases that match TRBD1. V trimming: 6 bases; J trimming: 4 bases; junction bases outside the gene matches: 12. There are 16 residues in the CDR3. CDR3 sequence (DNA): TGTGCCAGCAGCCGCCCCGGGACAGGGCGGCTCTATGGCTACACCTTC. Its protein product is CASSRPGTGRLYGYTF.

This clonotype appeared many times. V is TRBV7-2 and J is TRBJ2-5, with unresolved D. Between the trimmed V and J ends, which lost 0 bases and 5 bases, there was a span of 13 bases. This CDR3 is built from 15 residues. Looked up from germline, CDR1 is SGHTA and CDR2 is FQGNSA. In DNA form, the CDR3 reads TGTGCCAGCAGCTTAGCGGTCGGGCAGTGGGAGACCCAGTACTTC. Its protein product is CASSLAVGQWETQYF.

The chain uses TRBV10-1 and TRBJ2-1, with D maybe TRBD2 (5 bases). There are 13 residues in the CDR3. The V and J ends lost 3 bases and 7 bases respectively, with 10 bases between them. Germline CDR1 WNHNN, CDR2 SYGVQD (reference sequence). CDR3 bases: TGCGCCAGCAGTGAACGGGAACTAAATGAGCAGTTCTTC. The encoded protein is CASSERELNEQFF.

This clonotype came up a few times. The chain combines TRBV14 with TRBJ2-5, with unresolved D. CDR3 length: 13 amino acids. Germline V gene data show CDR1 as SGHDN and CDR2 as FVKESK. V gave up 2 bases and J gave up 3 bases, with 7 bases separating them. The CDR3 nucleotides read TGTGCCAGCAGCCAAAGAGGAGAAGAGACCCAGTACTTC. Its translation: CASSQRGEETQYF.

This clonotype came up a few times. This rearrangement joins TRBV6-1 to TRBJ2-3; 11 nucleotides agree with TRBD2. The CDR3 spans 18 residues. Losses at the gene ends were 6 bases for V and 3 bases for J; bases not matched to a gene: 14. Germline V gives CDR1 MNHNS, CDR2 SASEGT. CDR3 in DNA: TGTGCCAGCAGGGGGACTAGCGGCTGGTTTAGCCCGACAGATACGCAGTATTTT. Residues: CASRGTSGWFSPTDTQYF.

This clonotype was recorded at least ten times. The rearrangement links TRBV11-2 to TRBJ2-5; 7 nucleotides line up with TRBD1. The germline gives CDR1 SGHAT, CDR2 FQNNGV. V lost 1 base, J lost 1 base, and 6 bases stayed unmatched. This CDR3 comprises 16 residues. CDR3 amino acids: CASSLGSGQPQETQYF. Here the CDR3 DNA reads TGTGCCAGCAGCTTAGGTTCGGGACAGCCCCAAGAGACCCAGTACTTC.

This clonotype came up many times. CDR3 nucleotide sequence: TGTGCCAGCAGTCCCGGACAGGGTGTCTATGTTGGCTACACCTTC. It translates to CASSPGQGVYVGYTF. The genes are TRBV28 and TRBJ1-2; 8 nucleotides agree with TRBD1. CDR3 length equals 15 residues. CDR1 and CDR2 (germline): MDHEN, SYDVKM. The trim removed 5 bases at V and 7 bases at J, leaving 12 bases unmatched.

The chain combines TRBV29-1 with TRBJ2-1; 9 nucleotides align to TRBD1. Germline V gene sequence: CDR1 SQVTM, CDR2 ANQGSEA. This CDR3 region has 12 residues. J lost 5 bases, V lost 4 bases, and 0 bases had no gene match. This chain's CDR3 is CSVGQGDNEQFF. The DNA of the CDR3 is TGCAGCGTTGGACAGGGGGACAATGAGCAGTTCTTC.

This clonotype appeared many times. The V call is TRBV6-5, the J call TRBJ2-1; 8 bases are shared with TRBD2. Germline lookup yields CDR1 MNHEY and CDR2 SVGAGI. Trimming took 0 bases from V and 7 from J; bases not matched to a gene: 11. The CDR3 extends over 17 amino acids. The CDR3 coding sequence is TGTGCCAGCAGTTACTCTCACACTGAACTAGCGGTAAATGAGCAGTTCTTC. Amino acid sequence: CASSYSHTELAVNEQFF.

The rearrangement joins TRBV3-1 to TRBJ2-1; the D call may be TRBD1 or TRBD2 (5 bases each). From germline, CDR1 is LGHDT and CDR2 YNNKEL (reference sequence). This CDR3 has 13 amino acids. V lost 2 bases and J lost 7, with 9 bases in between. In DNA, the CDR3 is TGTGCCAGCAGCCAACAGGGACCTAATGAGCAGTTCTTC. It specifies CASSQQGPNEQFF.